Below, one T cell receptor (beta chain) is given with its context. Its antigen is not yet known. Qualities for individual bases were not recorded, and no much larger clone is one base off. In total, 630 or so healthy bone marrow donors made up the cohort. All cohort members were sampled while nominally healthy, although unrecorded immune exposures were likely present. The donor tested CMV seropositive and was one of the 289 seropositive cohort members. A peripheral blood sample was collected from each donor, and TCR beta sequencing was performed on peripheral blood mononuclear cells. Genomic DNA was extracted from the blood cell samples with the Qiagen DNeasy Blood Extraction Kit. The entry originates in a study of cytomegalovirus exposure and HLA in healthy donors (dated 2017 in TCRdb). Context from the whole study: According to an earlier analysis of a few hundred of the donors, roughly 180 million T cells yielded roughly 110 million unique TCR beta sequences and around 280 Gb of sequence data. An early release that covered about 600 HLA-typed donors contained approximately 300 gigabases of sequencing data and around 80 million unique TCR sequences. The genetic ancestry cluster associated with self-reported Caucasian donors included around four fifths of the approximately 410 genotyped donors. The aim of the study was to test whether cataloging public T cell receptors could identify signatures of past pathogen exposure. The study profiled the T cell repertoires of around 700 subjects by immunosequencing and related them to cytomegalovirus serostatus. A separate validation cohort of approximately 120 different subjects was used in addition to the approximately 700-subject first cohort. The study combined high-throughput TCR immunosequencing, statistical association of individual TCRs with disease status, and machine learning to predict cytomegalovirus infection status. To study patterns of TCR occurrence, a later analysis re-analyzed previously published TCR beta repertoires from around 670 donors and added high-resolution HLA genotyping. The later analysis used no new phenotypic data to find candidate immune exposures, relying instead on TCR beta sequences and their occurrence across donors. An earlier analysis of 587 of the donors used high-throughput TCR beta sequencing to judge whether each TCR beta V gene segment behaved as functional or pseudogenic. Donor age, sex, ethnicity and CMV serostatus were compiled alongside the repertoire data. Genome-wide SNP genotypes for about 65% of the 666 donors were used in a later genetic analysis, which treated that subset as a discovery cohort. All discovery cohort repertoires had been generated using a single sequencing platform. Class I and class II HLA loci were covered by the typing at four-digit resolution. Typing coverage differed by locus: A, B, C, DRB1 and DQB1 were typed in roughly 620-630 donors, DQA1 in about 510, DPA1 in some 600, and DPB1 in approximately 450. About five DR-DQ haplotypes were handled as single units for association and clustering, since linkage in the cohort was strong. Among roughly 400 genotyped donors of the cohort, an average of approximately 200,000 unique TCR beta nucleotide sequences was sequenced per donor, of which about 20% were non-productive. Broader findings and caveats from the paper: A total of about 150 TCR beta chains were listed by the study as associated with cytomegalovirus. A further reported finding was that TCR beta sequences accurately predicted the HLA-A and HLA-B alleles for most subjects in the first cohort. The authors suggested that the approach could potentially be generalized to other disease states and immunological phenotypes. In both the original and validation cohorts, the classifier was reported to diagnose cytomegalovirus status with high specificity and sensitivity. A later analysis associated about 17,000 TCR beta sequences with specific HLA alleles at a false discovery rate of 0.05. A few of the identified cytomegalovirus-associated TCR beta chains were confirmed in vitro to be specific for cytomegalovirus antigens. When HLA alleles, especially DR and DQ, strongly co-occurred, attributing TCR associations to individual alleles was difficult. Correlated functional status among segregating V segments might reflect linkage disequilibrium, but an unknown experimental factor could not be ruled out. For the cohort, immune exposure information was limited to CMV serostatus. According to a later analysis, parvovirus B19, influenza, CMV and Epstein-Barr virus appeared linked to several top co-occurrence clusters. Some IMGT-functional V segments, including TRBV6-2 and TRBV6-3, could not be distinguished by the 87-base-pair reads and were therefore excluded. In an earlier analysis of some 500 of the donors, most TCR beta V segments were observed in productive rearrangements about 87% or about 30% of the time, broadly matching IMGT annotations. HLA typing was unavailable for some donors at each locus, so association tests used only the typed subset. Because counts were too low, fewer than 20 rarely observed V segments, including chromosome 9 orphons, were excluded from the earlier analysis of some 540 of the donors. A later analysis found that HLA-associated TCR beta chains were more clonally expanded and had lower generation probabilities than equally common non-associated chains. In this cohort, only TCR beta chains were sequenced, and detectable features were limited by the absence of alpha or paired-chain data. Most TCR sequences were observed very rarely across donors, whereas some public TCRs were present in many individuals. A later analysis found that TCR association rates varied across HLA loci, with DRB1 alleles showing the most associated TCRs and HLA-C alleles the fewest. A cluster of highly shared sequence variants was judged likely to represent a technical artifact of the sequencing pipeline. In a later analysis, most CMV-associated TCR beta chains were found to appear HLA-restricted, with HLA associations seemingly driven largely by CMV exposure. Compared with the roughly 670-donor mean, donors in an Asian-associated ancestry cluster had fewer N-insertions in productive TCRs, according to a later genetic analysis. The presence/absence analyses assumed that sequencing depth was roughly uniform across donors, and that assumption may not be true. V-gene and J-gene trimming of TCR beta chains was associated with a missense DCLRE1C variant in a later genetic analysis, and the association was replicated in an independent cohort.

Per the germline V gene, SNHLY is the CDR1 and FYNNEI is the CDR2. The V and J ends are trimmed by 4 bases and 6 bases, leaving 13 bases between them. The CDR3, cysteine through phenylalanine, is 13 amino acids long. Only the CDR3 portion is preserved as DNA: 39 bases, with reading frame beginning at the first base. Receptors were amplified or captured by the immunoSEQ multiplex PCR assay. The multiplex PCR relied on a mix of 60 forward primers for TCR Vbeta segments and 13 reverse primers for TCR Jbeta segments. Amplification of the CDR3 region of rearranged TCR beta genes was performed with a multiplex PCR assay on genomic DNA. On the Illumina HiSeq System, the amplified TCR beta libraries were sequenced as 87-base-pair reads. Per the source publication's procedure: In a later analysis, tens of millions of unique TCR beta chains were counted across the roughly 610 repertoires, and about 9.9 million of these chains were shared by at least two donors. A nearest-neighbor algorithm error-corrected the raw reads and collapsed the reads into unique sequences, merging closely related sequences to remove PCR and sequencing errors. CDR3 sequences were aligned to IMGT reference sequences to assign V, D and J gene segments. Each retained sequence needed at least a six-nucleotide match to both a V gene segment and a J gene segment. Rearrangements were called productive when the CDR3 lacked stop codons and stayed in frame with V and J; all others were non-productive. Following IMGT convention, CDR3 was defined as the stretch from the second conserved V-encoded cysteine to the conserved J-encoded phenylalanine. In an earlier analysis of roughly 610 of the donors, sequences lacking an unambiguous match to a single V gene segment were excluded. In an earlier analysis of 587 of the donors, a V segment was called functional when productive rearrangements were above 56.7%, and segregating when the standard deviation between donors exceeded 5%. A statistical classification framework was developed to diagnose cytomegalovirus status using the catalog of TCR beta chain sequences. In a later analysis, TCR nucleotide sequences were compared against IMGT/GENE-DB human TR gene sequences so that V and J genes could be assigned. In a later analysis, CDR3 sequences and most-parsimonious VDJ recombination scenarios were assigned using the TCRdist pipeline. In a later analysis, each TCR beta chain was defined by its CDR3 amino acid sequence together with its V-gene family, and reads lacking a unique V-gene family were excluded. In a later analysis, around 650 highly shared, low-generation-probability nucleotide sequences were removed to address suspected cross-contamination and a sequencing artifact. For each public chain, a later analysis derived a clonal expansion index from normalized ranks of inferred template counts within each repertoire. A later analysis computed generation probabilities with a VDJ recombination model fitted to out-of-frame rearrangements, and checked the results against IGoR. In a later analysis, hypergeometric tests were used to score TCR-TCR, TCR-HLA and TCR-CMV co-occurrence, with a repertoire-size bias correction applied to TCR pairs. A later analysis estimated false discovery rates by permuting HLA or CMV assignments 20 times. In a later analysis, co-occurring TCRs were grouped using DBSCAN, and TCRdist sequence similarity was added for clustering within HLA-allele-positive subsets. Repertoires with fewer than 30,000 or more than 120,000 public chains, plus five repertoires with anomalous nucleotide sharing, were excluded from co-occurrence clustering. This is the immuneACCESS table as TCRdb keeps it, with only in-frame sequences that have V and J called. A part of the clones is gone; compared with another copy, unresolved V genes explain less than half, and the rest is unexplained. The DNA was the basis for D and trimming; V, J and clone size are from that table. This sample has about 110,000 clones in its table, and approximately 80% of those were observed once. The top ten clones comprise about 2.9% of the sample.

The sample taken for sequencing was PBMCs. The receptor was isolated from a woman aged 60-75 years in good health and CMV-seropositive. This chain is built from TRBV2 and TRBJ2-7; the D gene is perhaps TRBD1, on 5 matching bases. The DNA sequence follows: TGTGCCAGCAGTGTGGGGCCCCGTGGCGAGCAGTACTTC. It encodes CASSVGPRGEQYF. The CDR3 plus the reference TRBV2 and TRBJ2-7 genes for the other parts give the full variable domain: EPEVTQTPSHQVTQMGQEVILRCVPISNHLYFYWYRQILGQKVEFLVSFYNNEISEKSEIFDDQFSVERPDGSNFTLKIRSTKLEDSAMYFCASSVGPRGEQYFGPGTRLTVT.